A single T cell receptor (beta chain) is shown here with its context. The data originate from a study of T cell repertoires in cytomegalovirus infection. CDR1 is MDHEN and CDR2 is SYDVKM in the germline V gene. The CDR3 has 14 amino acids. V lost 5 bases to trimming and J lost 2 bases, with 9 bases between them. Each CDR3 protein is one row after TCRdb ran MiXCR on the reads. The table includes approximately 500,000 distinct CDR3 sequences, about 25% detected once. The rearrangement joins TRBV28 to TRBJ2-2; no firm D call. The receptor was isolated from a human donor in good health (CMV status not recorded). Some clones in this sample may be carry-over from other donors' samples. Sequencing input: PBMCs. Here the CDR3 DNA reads TGTGCCAGCAGTACTTTTGGAAACACCGGGGAGCTGTTTTTT. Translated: CASSTFGNTGELFF. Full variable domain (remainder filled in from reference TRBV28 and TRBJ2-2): DVKVTQSSRYLVKRTGEKVFLECVQDMDHENMFWYRQDPGLGLRLIYFSYDVKMKEKGDIPEGYSVSREKKERFSLILESASTNQTSMYLCASSTFGNTGELFFGEGSRLTVL.